Below are 30 T cell receptor beta chains sequenced from a single sample in a study of neurological immune-mediated disorders. TCRdb itself ran the 5' RACE reads through MiXCR, one entry per CDR3 protein. The sample includes some 26,000 distinct CDR3 sequences, roughly 6.7% of them seen just once. The sequencing input was PBMCs. The origin of the receptors is a woman aged 50 to 60 in good health.

This clonotype was observed many times. V is TRBV11-1 and J is TRBJ2-2; D uncertain. Germline V gene data show CDR1 as SGHAT and CDR2 as FQDESV (reference sequence). The length of the CDR3 is 13 residues. V lost 5 bases to trimming and J lost 3 bases, with 7 bases between them. CDR3 region: CASSQRDTGELFF. The CDR3, as DNA: TGTGCCAGCAGCCAACGGGACACCGGGGAGCTGTTTTTT.

This clonotype has a count of ten or more. The genes are TRBV4-3 and TRBJ2-3; no clear D. CDR3 length: 14 residues. V was shortened by 4 bases and J by 3 bases, with 11 bases between the two germline ends. Germline CDR1 is LGHNA and CDR2 is YSLEER. The CDR3 DNA reads TGCGCCAGCAGCCGGGGTCGGTGGACAGATACGCAGTATTTT. Its translation is CASSRGRWTDTQYF.

Points on this clonotype: This may stem from a read error, because a much larger clone lies one nucleotide away. This chain uses TRBV15 with TRBJ2-5; the match to TRBD1 covers 8 bases. Germline-derived CDR1 and CDR2 are LNHNV and YYDKDF (reference sequence). The CDR3 consists of 19 residues. CDR3 region: CATSRDSRQGRLYQDTQYF. CDR3 in DNA: TGTGCCACCAGCAGAGATTCGAGACAGGGGAGGTTGTACCAAGATACCCAGTACTTC. Full variable domain (missing parts from reference TRBV15 and TRBJ2-5): DAMVIQNPRYQVTQFGKPVTLSCSQTLNHNVMYWYQQKSSQAPKLLFHYYDKDFNNEADTPDNFQSRRPNTSFCFLDIRSPGLGDTAMYLCATSRDSRQGRLYQDTQYFGPGTRLLVL.

Ten or more counts support this clonotype. V gene TRBV20-1 combines with J gene TRBJ2-4; TRBD1 aligns across 8 bases. CDR1 is DFQATT, CDR2 SNEGSKA, per germline (reference sequence). The CDR3 is 14 amino acids. V gave up 7 bases and J gave up 4 bases; unmatched junction bases: 9. The CDR3 reads CSGSRGRSKNIQYF. Written as DNA, the CDR3 is TGCAGTGGCTCCAGGGGGCGGTCTAAAAACATTCAGTACTTC.

In its sample, this clonotype was seen many times. This chain uses TRBV18 with TRBJ2-7, with D possibly matching TRBD1 (6 bases). With 3 bases removed from V and 5 bases from J, the gap between germline ends came to 14 bases. This CDR3 comprises 14 residues. Germline assignment: CDR1 KGHSH and CDR2 LQKENI. The CDR3 loop reads CASSPRTALDEQYF. CDR3 sequence (DNA): TGTGCCAGCTCACCGAGGACAGCCCTCGACGAGCAGTACTTC. Looking up the rest from reference TRBV18 and TRBJ2-7 gives the full variable domain: NAGVMQNPRHLVRRRGQEARLRCSPMKGHSHVYWYRQLPEEGLKFMVYLQKENIIDESGMPKERFSAEFPKEGPSILRIQQVVRGDSAAYFCASSPRTALDEQYFGPGTRLTVT.

This clonotype occurred many times. The chain recombines TRBV5-4 with TRBJ2-7; D not certain. Germline CDR1 reads SGHNT; CDR2 reads YYREEE (reference sequence). V dropped 1 base and J dropped 5 bases, with 10 bases sitting between them. This CDR3 region has 13 residues. The CDR3 region is CASSLPKIDEQYF. In DNA form, the CDR3 reads TGTGCCAGCAGCTTGCCTAAGATTGACGAGCAGTACTTC. Filled out from reference TRBV5-4 and TRBJ2-7, the complete variable domain reads ETGVTQSPTHLIKTRGQQVTLRCSSQSGHNTVSWYQQALGQGPQFIFQYYREEENGRGNFPPRFSGLQFPNYSSELNVNALELDDSALYLCASSLPKIDEQYFGPGTRLTVT.

This clonotype was seen many times. The chain links TRBV20-1 to TRBJ2-7, with D possibly being TRBD2 (6 bases). V shed 5 bases and J shed 4 bases, with 12 bases lying between them. Germline V lookup: CDR1 DFQATT, CDR2 SNEGSKA (reference sequence). This CDR3 is 12 amino acids long. CDR3 region: CSAGVGGYEQYF. CDR3 sequence (DNA): TGCAGTGCTGGAGTTGGGGGGTACGAGCAGTACTTC.

This clonotype was counted at least ten times. This chain joins TRBV2 and TRBJ2-3; TRBD1 might be the D (5 bases). Trimming stripped 6 bases from V and 0 bases from J, with 16 bases between. The V gene's germline CDR1 is SNHLY and CDR2 FYNNEI. The CDR3 is 16 amino acids. CDR3 residues: CASRHDRISSTDTQYF. The CDR3 nucleotides are TGTGCCAGCAGGCACGACAGAATTAGTAGCACAGATACGCAGTATTTT.

Ten or more counts support this clonotype. The chain links TRBV20-1 to TRBJ2-1; 14 positions match TRBD2. The CDR3 spans 15 residues. The V gene's germline CDR1 is DFQATT and CDR2 SNEGSKA (reference sequence). V lost 6 bases to trimming and J lost 7 bases; unmatched junction nucleotides: 8. The CDR3 protein is CSAQLTSGRGNEQFF. The CDR3 nucleotides read TGCAGTGCCCAACTGACTAGCGGGAGGGGAAATGAGCAGTTCTTC.

Ten or more counts support this clonotype. This CDR3 reads CASRTTSGGYEQYF. DNA of the CDR3: TGTGCCAGCAGGACGACTAGCGGGGGCTACGAGCAGTACTTC. The chain joins TRBV6-6 to TRBJ2-7; 12 bases fit TRBD2. V lost 6 bases, J lost 3 bases, and 3 bases stayed unmatched. CDR1 MNHNY and CDR2 SVGAGI come from the germline V gene (reference sequence). The CDR3 extends over 14 amino acids.

This clonotype was recorded many times. This chain links TRBV7-2 with TRBJ2-1; the D is unclear. The V end lost 4 bases, the J end lost 7 bases, and 14 bases lay between the germline ends. This CDR3 has 14 residues. Per the germline V gene, CDR1 is SGHTA and CDR2 is FQGNSA. The CDR3: CASSYDLTANEQFF. CDR3 in DNA: TGTGCCAGCAGCTACGACCTAACGGCTAATGAGCAGTTCTTC.

This clonotype was detected ten times or more. This chain joins TRBV20-1 and TRBJ2-3; D uncertain. Germline assignment: CDR1 DFQATT and CDR2 SNEGSKA (reference sequence). This CDR3 has 13 amino acids. Trimming removed 2 bases at V and 2 bases at J, with 8 bases between. This CDR3 is CSARLENTDTQYF. CDR3 in DNA: TGCAGTGCTAGACTGGAAAACACAGATACGCAGTATTTT.

This clonotype was observed at least ten times. The rearrangement joins TRBV20-1 to TRBJ2-1, with D perhaps TRBD1 (6 bases). CDR1 DFQATT and CDR2 SNEGSKA come from the germline V gene (reference sequence). The V end was cut by 3 bases, the J end by 4 bases, with 10 bases between. The CDR3 length is 13 residues. The CDR3 reads CSASETGYNEQFF. In DNA, the CDR3 is TGCAGTGCTAGCGAGACAGGTTACAATGAGCAGTTCTTC.

This clonotype was picked up many times. V usage is TRBV12-3 or TRBV12-4 and J usage is TRBJ2-7; unclear D gene. The CDR3 is made up of 13 amino acids. The V gene lost 4 bases and the J gene lost 2 bases, with 9 bases spanning the gap. As DNA, the CDR3 is TGTGCCAGCAGTTCGGCCGGCCCCTACGAGCAGTACTTC. Its protein product is CASSSAGPYEQYF.

This clonotype was seen at least ten times. The CDR3 spells CSATGFEVKNIQYF. The CDR3 coding sequence is TGCAGTGCTACGGGGTTTGAGGTCAAAAACATTCAGTACTTC. The V gene is TRBV20-1, the J gene TRBJ2-4, with D maybe TRBD2 (5 bases). CDR1 DFQATT and CDR2 SNEGSKA come from the germline V gene (reference sequence). This CDR3 spans 14 amino acids. V dropped 4 bases and J dropped 3 bases, with 13 bases sitting between them.

This clonotype occurred many times. The genes are TRBV20-1 and TRBJ2-3; possibly TRBD1 or TRBD2 for D (5 bases each). The CDR3 length is 16 residues. V lost 1 base and J lost 1, with 15 bases in between. The germline V gene encodes CDR1 DFQATT and CDR2 SNEGSKA (reference sequence). For the CDR3, the DNA is TGCAGTGCTAGAGGGCGGGCAGGGCCGGGCACAGATACGCAGTATTTT. Translating it yields CSARGRAGPGTDTQYF.

This clonotype has a count of ten or more. This rearrangement joins TRBV7-9 to TRBJ1-1; D may be TRBD1 (6 bases). The germline gives CDR1 SEHNR, CDR2 FQNEAQ (reference sequence). The germline V and J ends were trimmed by 4 bases and 7 bases, with 13 bases remaining between them. The CDR3 contains 13 residues. The CDR3 here is CASSSSTGREAFF. CDR3 in DNA: TGTGCCAGCAGCTCCTCAACAGGGCGTGAAGCTTTCTTT.

The sample holds many counts of this clonotype. The gene calls are TRBV5-1 and TRBJ1-1; no firm D call. V gave up 4 bases and J gave up 1 base, with 14 bases separating them. The germline V gene encodes CDR1 SGHRS and CDR2 YFSETQ. This CDR3 contains 15 residues. The CDR3 DNA follows: TGCGCCAGCAGCCCCGCGACTGAAAGGAACACTGAAGCTTTCTTT. Translating it yields CASSPATERNTEAFF. Supplemented by reference TRBV5-1 and TRBJ1-1, the full variable domain reads KAGVTQTPRYLIKTRGQQVTLSCSPISGHRSVSWYQQTPGQGLQFLFEYFSETQRNKGNFPGRFSGRQFSNSRSEMNVSTLELGDSALYLCASSPATERNTEAFFGQGTRLTVV.

Concerning this clonotype: Its ends do not fully match the called genes, so a read error is possible. The chain carries TRBV5-1 and TRBJ2-2, with TRBD2 identical over 10 bases. This CDR3 is 18 amino acids long. Germline CDR1 reads SGHRS; CDR2 reads YFSETQ. CDR3 in DNA: TGCGCCAGCAGCGAGGCTAGCGGGGGAACACTGAATACCGGGGAGCTGGTTTTT. Encoded protein: CASSEASGGTLNTGELVF. Together with reference TRBV5-1 and TRBJ2-2, the CDR3 gives the full variable domain: KAGVTQTPRYLIKTRGQQVTLSCSPISGHRSVSWYQQTPGQGLQFLFEYFSETQRNKGNFPGRFSGRQFSNSRSEMNVSTLELGDSALYLCASSEASGGTLNTGELVFGEGSRLTVL.

The rearrangement links TRBV18 to TRBJ2-7; D gene ambiguous. Germline CDR1 reads KGHSH; CDR2 reads LQKENI. V was pared by 3 bases and J by 2 bases, with 14 bases between. This CDR3 region has 15 residues. The CDR3 nucleotides read TGTGCCAGCTCACCGCAGTCCTTAGGTCCCTACGAGCAGTACTTC. Encoded protein: CASSPQSLGPYEQYF.

The sample holds many counts of this clonotype. This rearrangement joins TRBV7-3 to TRBJ2-6, with 9 bases lining up with TRBD1. Germline-derived CDR1 and CDR2 are SGHTA and FQGTGA. This CDR3 is built from 22 residues. Losses at the gene ends were 0 bases for V and 4 bases for J; bases not matched to a gene: 19. This CDR3 is CASSLTGGTGMRVTPGANVLTF. CDR3 nucleotides: TGTGCCAGCAGCTTAACCGGGGGGACAGGGATGAGGGTTACGCCAGGGGCCAACGTCCTGACTTTC. Based on the CDR3 plus reference TRBV7-3 and TRBJ2-6, the full variable domain is GAGVSQTPSNKVTEKGKYVELRCDPISGHTALYWYRQSLGQGPEFLIYFQGTGAADDSGLPNDRFFAVRPEGSVSTLKIQRTERGDSAVYLCASSLTGGTGMRVTPGANVLTFGAGSRLTVL.

This clonotype is deemed medium-sized. V and J are TRBV10-2 and TRBJ2-7; 8 bases are a match to TRBD1. CDR1 and CDR2 from the germline V gene are WSHSY and SAAADI. The CDR3 spans 16 residues. J gave up 1 base and V 3 bases, and 8 bases lay outside the gene matches. CDR3 coding DNA: TGCGCCAGCAGTGATCCTGGACAGGGATCTTCCTACGAGCAGTACTTC. It encodes CASSDPGQGSSYEQYF.

This clonotype was seen repeatedly, ten times or more. The chain employs TRBV29-1 and TRBJ2-1, with 8 bases fitting TRBD2. V shed 2 bases, J shed 8 bases, and the junction held 8 bases outside the gene matches. CDR1 and CDR2 (germline): SQVTM, ANQGSEA. This CDR3 has 14 amino acids. The CDR3 protein is CSVEPSGGIYEQFF. The CDR3 DNA sequence: TGCAGCGTTGAACCGAGCGGGGGTATCTATGAGCAGTTCTTC.

This clonotype appeared many times. This rearrangement joins TRBV10-3 to TRBJ2-4, with 7 positions matching TRBD1. Germline CDR1 reads ENHRY; CDR2 reads SYGVKD. With 9 bases clipped from V and 5 bases from J, the junction kept 4 bases outside the gene matches. The CDR3 spans 12 residues. The DNA for the CDR3 is TGTGCCATTAGGGACAGAGAAAACATTCAGTACTTC. Encoded protein: CAIRDRENIQYF.

In its sample, this clonotype was seen many times. This chain links TRBV14 with TRBJ1-3; D is uncertain. With 4 bases removed from V and 0 bases from J, the gap between germline ends came to 10 bases. The CDR3 is 15 amino acids. CDR1 and CDR2 (germline): SGHDN, FVKESK. In DNA, the CDR3 is TGTGCCAGCAGCCTAGGCGCAGCCTCTGGAAACACCATATATTTT. It is translated as CASSLGAASGNTIYF.

This clonotype was seen repeatedly, ten times or more. The chain is built from TRBV29-1 and TRBJ1-2, with unresolved D. CDR3 size: 14 residues. V was cut by 3 bases and J by 4 bases, with 15 bases left in between. The V gene's germline CDR1 is SQVTM and CDR2 ANQGSEA. DNA for the CDR3: TGCAGCGTTGATTGGGCCAGCCGTTCCTATGGCTACACCTTC. Protein product: CSVDWASRSYGYTF.

This clonotype occurred many times. The CDR3 sequence: CASSEPRGTGRELFF. CDR3 in DNA: TGTGCCAGCAGTGAACCGAGGGGGACAGGGCGGGAGCTGTTTTTT. The chain employs TRBV6-1 and TRBJ2-2; 9 bases match TRBD1. Trimming removed 2 bases from V and 9 bases from J; junction bases left unmatched: 7. The CDR3 length is 15 residues. Germline assignment: CDR1 MNHNS and CDR2 SASEGT.

This clonotype occurred many times. The V and J genes are TRBV7-2 and TRBJ2-7; no reliable D call. Trimming shortened V by 2 bases and J by 1 base, and 6 bases separated the two germline ends. This CDR3 region has 13 residues. Germline V gives CDR1 SGHTA, CDR2 FQGNSA. The CDR3 DNA is TGTGCCAGCAGCTTAAGAGCATCCTACGAGCAGTACTTC. Translated, it gives CASSLRASYEQYF.

Sample share makes this clonotype medium-sized. The chain employs TRBV5-1 and TRBJ2-5, with D unclear. Germline loops: CDR1 SGHRS, CDR2 YFSETQ. The V and J ends lost 5 bases and 2 bases respectively, with 16 bases between them. This CDR3 region has 15 residues. In nucleotides, the CDR3 is TGCGCCAGCAGATTGTTGCAGAGACAACAAGAGACCCAGTACTTC. Translating it yields CASRLLQRQQETQYF.

This clonotype showed up many times. The chain recombines TRBV5-1 with TRBJ2-1; D may be TRBD1 or TRBD2 (5 bases each). CDR1 is SGHRS, CDR2 YFSETQ, per germline. V lost 2 bases and J lost 9, with 12 bases in between. The CDR3 contains 13 residues. The CDR3 coding sequence is TGCGCCAGCAGCTTTTGGGCAGGGACTGAGCAGTTCTTC. It codes for CASSFWAGTEQFF.